This T cell receptor beta chain was sequenced in a study of cytomegalovirus exposure and HLA in healthy donors. Overall study context: Among the approximately 370 donors who were genotyped, 70% to 90% fell in the genetic ancestry cluster that is associated with self-reported Caucasian donors. Whole-study findings and limits: Accurate prediction of HLA-A and HLA-B alleles (for most subjects) was reportedly achieved from TCR beta sequences. The authors later found HLA-associated TCR beta chains more clonally expanded than equally common others.

As to this clone: Its target is not known.

The PCR employed 60 Vbeta primers together with 13 Jbeta primers. Using immunoSEQ multiplex PCR, the repertoire was profiled, and TCRdb retains in-frame clones only, with some absent. The sample includes about 140,000 clones, roughly 78% of them seen just once. Germline V lookup: CDR1 SGHRS, CDR2 YFSETQ. The CDR3 is 16 amino acids. V shed 0 bases and J shed 2 bases, with 12 bases lying between them. Source material: PBMCs. The chain has TRBV5-1 and TRBJ1-3, with no clear D. The sequence was collected from a man in his forties or fifties in good health and CMV-seropositive. The CDR3 DNA follows: TGCGCCAGCAGCTTGGCGGCGGGGATGGCTGGAAACACCATATATTTT. This codes for CASSLAAGMAGNTIYF.